This T cell receptor beta chain was identified in a study of cytomegalovirus exposure and HLA in healthy donors (dated by TCRdb to 2016 to 2017). At the level of the whole study: An earlier analysis of approximately 600 of the donors reported roughly 300 Gb of sequence data and about 100 million unique TCR beta sequences from roughly 200 million T cells. Roughly 300 gigabases of sequencing data and tens of millions of unique TCR sequences made up an early release that covered under 750 HLA-typed donors. In the later analysis, no new phenotypic data were used to find candidate immune exposures; instead, reliance was placed on TCR beta sequences and their occurrence across donors. Using immunosequencing, the study profiled T cell repertoires from some 670 subjects and related those repertoires to cytomegalovirus serostatus. Donor age, sex, ethnicity and CMV serostatus were compiled alongside the repertoire data. Among the approximately 430 genotyped donors, roughly 80% belonged to the genetic ancestry cluster associated with self-reported Caucasian donors. Typing coverage varied by locus: about 620-630 donors for A, B, C, DRB1 and DQB1; approximately 520 for DQA1; around 570 for DPA1; 450 to 480 for DPB1. To predict cytomegalovirus infection status, the study brought together high-throughput TCR immunosequencing, statistical association of individual TCRs with disease status, and machine learning. HLA typing covered class I and class II loci at four-digit resolution. In a later analysis, previously published TCR beta repertoires from 550 to 750 donors were re-analyzed and high-resolution HLA genotyping was added so that TCR occurrence patterns could be studied. A later genetic analysis used genome-wide SNP genotypes for about three fifths of the 666 donors, treating that subset as a discovery cohort. Because of strong linkage in the cohort, roughly five DR-DQ haplotypes were treated as single units for association and clustering. Along with the approximately 700-subject first cohort, a separate validation cohort of over a hundred different subjects was used. The study was designed to test whether signatures of past pathogen exposure could be identified by cataloging public T cell receptors. Across around 400 genotyped donors of the cohort, an average of about 220,000 unique TCR beta nucleotide sequences per donor were sequenced, and roughly 20% of those sequences were non-productive. To decide whether each TCR beta V gene segment behaved as functional or pseudogenic, an earlier analysis of approximately 620 of the donors relied on high-throughput TCR beta sequencing. Every repertoire in the discovery cohort had been generated on one and the same sequencing platform. Results and caveats for the whole study, not just this receptor: A group of highly shared sequence variants was considered likely to be a technical artifact of the sequencing pipeline. It was suggested by the authors that the approach could potentially be generalized to other disease states and immunological phenotypes. In a later analysis, more than 15,000 TCR beta sequences were associated with specific HLA alleles at a false discovery rate of 0.05. In a later analysis, several top co-occurrence clusters were reported to appear linked to parvovirus B19, influenza, CMV and Epstein-Barr virus. Cytomegalovirus status was reported to be diagnosed by the classifier with high specificity and sensitivity in both the original and validation cohorts. In an earlier analysis of approximately 590 of the donors, most TCR beta V segments were observed in productive rearrangements about 87% or about 30% of the time, broadly matching IMGT annotations. A later analysis found that TCR association rates varied across HLA loci, with DRB1 alleles showing the most associated TCRs and HLA-C alleles the fewest. Roughly uniform sequencing depth across donors was assumed in presence/absence analyses, although this assumption may not hold. Correlated functional status among segregating V segments might reflect linkage disequilibrium, but an unknown experimental factor could not be ruled out. In this cohort, only TCR beta chains were sequenced, and detectable features were limited by the absence of alpha or paired-chain data. When HLA alleles, especially DR and DQ, strongly co-occurred, attributing TCR associations to individual alleles was difficult. A further reported finding was that TCR beta sequences accurately predicted the HLA-A and HLA-B alleles for most subjects in the first cohort. While some public TCRs were present in many individuals, most TCR sequences turned up only very rarely across donors. A later analysis found that most CMV-associated TCR beta chains appeared HLA-restricted, with HLA associations seemingly driven largely by CMV exposure. According to a later genetic analysis, donors in an Asian-associated ancestry cluster had fewer N-insertions in productive TCRs than the approximately 670-donor mean. The study listed 150 to 200 TCR beta chains as associated with cytomegalovirus. The only immune exposure information available for the cohort was CMV serostatus. A later genetic analysis associated a missense DCLRE1C variant with V-gene and J-gene trimming of TCR beta chains, and an independent cohort replicated the association. In vitro tests confirmed that a few of the cytomegalovirus-associated TCR beta chains recognize cytomegalovirus antigens. Because HLA typing was missing for some donors at each locus, association tests included only the typed subset. Compared with equally common non-associated chains, HLA-associated TCR beta chains in a later analysis were more clonally expanded and had lower generation probabilities. Because the 87-base-pair reads could not distinguish some IMGT-functional V segments, including TRBV6-2 and TRBV6-3, those segments were excluded. Because counts were too low, about 17 rarely observed V segments, including chromosome 9 orphons, were excluded from the earlier analysis of fewer than 650 of the donors.

Details on this clone: Its antigen has not been determined. Per-base quality was not reported, and no clone a single base away is much larger than it.

The cohort was made up of 666 healthy bone marrow donors. At the time of sampling, every cohort member was nominally healthy, though immune exposures that went unrecorded were likely present. The donor was CMV seronegative and was included in the group of 352 seronegative cohort members. A peripheral blood sample was collected from each donor, and TCR beta sequencing was performed on peripheral blood mononuclear cells. The Qiagen DNeasy Blood Extraction Kit was used to extract genomic DNA from the blood cell samples. Its CDR3 holds 14 amino acids, cysteine through phenylalanine. Only the CDR3 DNA is retained, 42 bases long and in frame from the first base. V and J lose 0 bases and 3 bases, and a span of 9 bases separates them. Looking up the germline V gene yields CDR1 KGHSH and CDR2 LQKENI. The protocol used for the library was the immunoSEQ multiplex PCR assay. A mixture of 60 forward primers for TCR Vbeta segments and 13 reverse primers for TCR Jbeta segments was used in the multiplex PCR. The CDR3 region of rearranged TCR beta genes was amplified from genomic DNA by a multiplex PCR assay. The amplified TCR beta libraries were sequenced on the Illumina HiSeq System as 87-base-pair reads. For the original study's pipeline: Across the 500 to 700 repertoires, a later analysis counted 60 million to 90 million unique TCR beta chains, roughly 11 million of which were shared by at least two donors. Raw reads were error-corrected and collapsed into unique sequences with a nearest-neighbor algorithm that merged closely related sequences to remove PCR and sequencing errors. CDR3 sequences were aligned to IMGT reference sequences to assign V, D and J gene segments. Each retained sequence needed at least a six-nucleotide match to both a V gene segment and a J gene segment. Rearrangements were called productive when the CDR3 lacked stop codons and stayed in frame with V and J; all others were non-productive. Following IMGT convention, CDR3 was defined as the stretch from the second conserved V-encoded cysteine to the conserved J-encoded phenylalanine. The earlier analysis of 450 to 750 of the donors excluded any sequence lacking an unambiguous match to a single V gene segment. An earlier analysis of a few hundred of the donors classified V segments as functional when productive rearrangements were above 56.7% and as segregating when the standard deviation between donors was above 5%. To diagnose cytomegalovirus status from the catalog of TCR beta chain sequences, a statistical classification framework was built. In a later analysis, V and J genes were assigned by comparing TCR nucleotide sequences against IMGT/GENE-DB human TR gene sequences. In a later analysis, CDR3 sequences and most-parsimonious VDJ recombination scenarios were assigned using the TCRdist pipeline. In a later analysis, every TCR beta chain was defined by the combination of its CDR3 amino acid sequence and its V-gene family, and reads without a unique V-gene family were dropped. To address suspected cross-contamination and a sequencing artifact, a later analysis removed several hundred highly shared, low-generation-probability nucleotide sequences. In a later analysis, a clonal expansion index for each public chain was calculated from normalized within-repertoire ranks of inferred template counts. In a later analysis, generation probabilities were computed with a VDJ recombination model fitted to out-of-frame rearrangements, and the resulting probabilities were checked against IGoR. A later analysis scored TCR-TCR, TCR-HLA and TCR-CMV co-occurrence with hypergeometric tests, applying a repertoire-size bias correction to TCR pairs. In a later analysis, false discovery rates were estimated by permuting HLA or CMV assignments 20 times. A later analysis grouped co-occurring TCRs with DBSCAN, adding TCRdist sequence similarity when clustering within HLA-allele-positive subsets. For co-occurrence clustering, repertoires with fewer than 30,000 or more than 120,000 public chains were excluded, along with five repertoires with anomalous nucleotide sharing. The immuneACCESS repertoire file appears here via TCRdb, limited to in-frame rearrangements. These files lack a portion of the clones; in checked studies, under half of the deficit traces to unresolved V genes, and the cause of the others is not known. That table is the source of V, J and clone size, and D and trimming were worked out from the DNA. A total of fewer than 200,000 clones appear in this sample, 82% of them only once. The ten largest clones add up to roughly 1.5% of the sample.

The rearrangement combines TRBV18 with TRBJ2-7; the D region possibly corresponds to TRBD1 (6 bases align). This clonotype originated in a male donor in good health and CMV-seronegative. Sequences were obtained from PBMCs. CDR3 sequence: CASSPPGQHYEQYF. The nucleotide sequence is given as TGTGCCAGCTCACCACCTGGACAGCACTACGAGCAGTACTTC.